This T cell receptor beta chain comes out of a study of blood T cell repertoires in COVID-19. Background on the study: The United States, Italy and Spain were the sources of the acute and convalescent COVID-19 samples. Sources were T cells, B-cell-depleted T cells, or PBMCs; the material itself was cDNA or gDNA.

Study processing details: Counts of nucleated cells, estimated from reference gene primer amplification, were obtained. Generated by immunoSEQ multiplex PCR, the TCRdb table keeps only in-frame clones and is missing some. For V, J and clone size, that table is used; D and trimming come from the DNA. The repertoire has around 380,000 clones, more than 75% of them found once; the top ten carry approximately 1%. Germline CDR1 is MRHNA and CDR2 is SNTAGT. With 6 bases clipped from V and 0 bases from J, the junction kept 8 bases outside the gene matches. The CDR3 totals 15 residues. Sequencing used peripheral blood. This rearrangement joins TRBV6-4 to TRBJ2-7; 7 bases line up with TRBD2. The clonotype originates from a human donor with acute or convalescent COVID-19. The donor label of this sample is uncertain. The CDR3 protein is CASRPGTTNSYEQYF. The CDR3 DNA follows: TGTGCCAGCAGACCCGGGACTACAAACTCCTACGAGCAGTACTTC.